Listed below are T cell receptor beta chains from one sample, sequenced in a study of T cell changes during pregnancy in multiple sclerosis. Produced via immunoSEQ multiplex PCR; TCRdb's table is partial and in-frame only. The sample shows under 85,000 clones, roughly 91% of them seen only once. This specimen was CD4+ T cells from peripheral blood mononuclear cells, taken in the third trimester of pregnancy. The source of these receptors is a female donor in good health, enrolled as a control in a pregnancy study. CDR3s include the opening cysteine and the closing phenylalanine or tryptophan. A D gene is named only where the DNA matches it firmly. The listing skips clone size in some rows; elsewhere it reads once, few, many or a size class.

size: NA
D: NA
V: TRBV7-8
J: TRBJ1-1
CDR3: CASSPGHANTEAFF
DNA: TGTGCCAGCAGTCCGGGACACGCGAACACTGAAGCTTTCTTT

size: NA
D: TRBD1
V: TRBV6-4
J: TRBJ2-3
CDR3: CASSRDRGPDTQYF
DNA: TGTGCCAGCAGCCGGGACAGGGGTCCAGATACGCAGTATTTT

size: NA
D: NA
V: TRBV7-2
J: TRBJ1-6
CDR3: CASSTPGFSPLHF
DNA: TGTGCCAGCAGCACACCAGGGTTTTCACCCCTCCACTTT

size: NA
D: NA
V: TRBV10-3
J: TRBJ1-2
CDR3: CAISEGGDDYGYTF
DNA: TGTGCCATCAGTGAGGGGGGGGACGACTATGGCTACACCTTC

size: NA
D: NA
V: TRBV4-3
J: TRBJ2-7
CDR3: CASSQDRLYEQYF
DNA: TGCGCCAGCAGCCAAGACAGGTTATACGAGCAGTACTTC

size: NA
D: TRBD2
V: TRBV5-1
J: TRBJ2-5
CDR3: CASSLGLAGGLREEETQYF
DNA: TGCGCCAGCAGCTTGGGACTAGCGGGGGGGCTTAGAGAGGAAGAGACCCAGTACTTC

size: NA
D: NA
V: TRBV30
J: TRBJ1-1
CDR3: CAWGRENTEAFF
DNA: TGTGCCTGGGGCAGGGAGAACACTGAAGCTTTCTTT

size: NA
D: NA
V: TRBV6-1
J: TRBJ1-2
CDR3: CASIRGGGRDGYTF
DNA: TGTGCCAGCATCCGGGGAGGGGGACGAGATGGCTACACCTTC

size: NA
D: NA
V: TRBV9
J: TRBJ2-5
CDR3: CASSPRGAETQYF
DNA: TGTGCCAGCAGCCCCCGGGGGGCGGAGACCCAGTACTTC

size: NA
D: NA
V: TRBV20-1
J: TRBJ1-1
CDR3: CSASGGFEAFF
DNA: TGCAGTGCTAGCGGAGGGTTTGAAGCTTTCTTT

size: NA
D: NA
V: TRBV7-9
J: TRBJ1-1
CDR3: CASSLKQLAEAFF
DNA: TGTGCCAGCAGCTTAAAACAGCTCGCTGAAGCTTTCTTT

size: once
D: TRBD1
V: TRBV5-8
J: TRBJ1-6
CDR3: CASKGAFSPLHF
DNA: TGTGCCAGCAAGGGGGCCTTTTCACCCCTCCACTTT

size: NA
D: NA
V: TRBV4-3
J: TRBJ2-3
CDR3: CASSPGRGLDTQYF
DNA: TGCGCCAGCAGCCCCGGTCGCGGTCTAGATACGCAGTATTTT

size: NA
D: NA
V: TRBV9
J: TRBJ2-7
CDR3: CASSVGQGRYEQYF
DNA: TGTGCCAGCAGCGTTGGGCAGGGCCGGTACGAGCAGTACTTC

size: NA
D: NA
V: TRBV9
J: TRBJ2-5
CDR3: CASSVASQETQYF
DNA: TGTGCCAGCAGCGTAGCTAGCCAGGAGACCCAGTACTTC

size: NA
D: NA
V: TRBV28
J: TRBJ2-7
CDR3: CASRSRGGGEYEQYF
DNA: TGTGCCAGCAGGTCCCGGGGTGGAGGGGAGTACGAGCAGTACTTC

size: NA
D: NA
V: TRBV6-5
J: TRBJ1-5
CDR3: CASSPGTFSNQPQHF
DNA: TGTGCCAGCAGCCCAGGGACATTTAGCAATCAGCCCCAGCATTTT

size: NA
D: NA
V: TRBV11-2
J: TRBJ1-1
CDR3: CASSRRGAVTEAFF
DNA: TGTGCCAGCAGCCGACGGGGGGCTGTCACTGAAGCTTTCTTT

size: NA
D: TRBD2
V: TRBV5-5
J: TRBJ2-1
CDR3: CASSPSPSGGIYNEQFF
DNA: TGTGCCAGCAGCCCGAGTCCTAGCGGGGGGATCTACAATGAGCAGTTCTTC

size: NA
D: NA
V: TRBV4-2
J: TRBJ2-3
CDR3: CASSQVIGGAQSTDTQYF
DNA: TGTGCCAGCAGCCAAGTCATAGGGGGTGCCCAAAGCACAGATACGCAGTATTTT

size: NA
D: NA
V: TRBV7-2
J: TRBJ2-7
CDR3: CASSPPGGEREQYF
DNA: TGTGCCAGCAGCCCCCCAGGAGGCGAGAGGGAGCAGTACTTC

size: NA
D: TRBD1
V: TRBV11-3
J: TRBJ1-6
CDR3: CASSDTGGRNSPLHF
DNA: TGTGCCAGCAGCGACACAGGGGGTCGTAATTCACCCCTCCACTTT

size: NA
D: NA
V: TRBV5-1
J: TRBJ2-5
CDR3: CASSLASWGGPTMTQYF
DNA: TGCGCCAGCAGCTTGGCCTCTTGGGGGGGGCCGACGATGACCCAGTACTTC

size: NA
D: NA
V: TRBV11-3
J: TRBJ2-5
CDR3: CASSFNSQETQYF
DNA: TGTGCCAGCAGCTTTAATAGCCAAGAGACCCAGTACTTC

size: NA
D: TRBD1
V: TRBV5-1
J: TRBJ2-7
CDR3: CASSPGQAGNNEQYF
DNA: TGCGCCAGCAGCCCAGGACAGGCCGGGAATAACGAGCAGTACTTC

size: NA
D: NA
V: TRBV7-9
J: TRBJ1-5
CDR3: CASSPRGSGNQPQHF
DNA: TGTGCCAGCAGCCCCAGGGGTTCTGGCAATCAGCCCCAGCATTTT

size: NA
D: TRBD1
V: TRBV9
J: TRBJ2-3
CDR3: CASSVVGTGGWDTQYF
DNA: TGTGCCAGCAGCGTAGTAGGTACAGGGGGCTGGGATACGCAGTATTTT

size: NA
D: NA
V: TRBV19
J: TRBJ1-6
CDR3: CASTTHGSSYNSPLHF
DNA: TGTGCCAGTACCACACATGGGAGCTCCTATAATTCACCCCTCCACTTT

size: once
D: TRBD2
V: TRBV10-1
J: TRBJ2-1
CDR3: CASLKLTSGRYNEQFF
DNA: TGCGCCAGTCTGAAACTGACTAGCGGGCGATACAATGAGCAGTTCTTC

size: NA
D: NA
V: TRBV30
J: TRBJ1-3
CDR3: CAWSVGWEPFSGNTIYF
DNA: TGTGCCTGGAGTGTAGGATGGGAGCCTTTCTCTGGAAACACCATATATTTT

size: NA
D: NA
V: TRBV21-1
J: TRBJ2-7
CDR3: CASSKARLAGGIYEQYF
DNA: TGTGCCAGCAGCAAAGCGAGACTAGCGGGGGGAATCTACGAGCAGTACTTC

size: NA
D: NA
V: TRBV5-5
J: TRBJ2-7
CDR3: CASSFSSYEQYF
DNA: TGTGCCAGCAGCTTTTCGTCCTACGAGCAGTACTTC

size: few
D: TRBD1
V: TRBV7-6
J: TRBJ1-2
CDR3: CASATGGDGYTF
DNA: TGTGCCAGCGCCACAGGGGGCGATGGCTACACCTTC

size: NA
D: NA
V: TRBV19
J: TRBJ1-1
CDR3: CASSVDRNTEAFF
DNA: TGTGCCAGTAGTGTTGACAGGAACACTGAAGCTTTCTTT

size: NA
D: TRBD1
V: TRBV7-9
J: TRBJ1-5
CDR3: CASSLGDRGNQPQHF
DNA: TGTGCCAGCAGCTTAGGGGACAGGGGAAATCAGCCCCAGCATTTT

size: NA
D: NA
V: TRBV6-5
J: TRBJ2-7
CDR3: CASSYGGGGAYEQYF
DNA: TGTGCCAGCAGTTACGGGGGAGGAGGGGCCTACGAGCAGTACTTC

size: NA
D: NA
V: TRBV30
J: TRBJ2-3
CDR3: CAYEGGGGGTDTQYF
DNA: TGTGCCTACGAGGGTGGCGGGGGCGGCACAGATACGCAGTATTTT

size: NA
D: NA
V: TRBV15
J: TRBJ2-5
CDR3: CATSVLEETQYF
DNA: TGTGCCACCAGTGTTTTAGAAGAGACCCAGTACTTC